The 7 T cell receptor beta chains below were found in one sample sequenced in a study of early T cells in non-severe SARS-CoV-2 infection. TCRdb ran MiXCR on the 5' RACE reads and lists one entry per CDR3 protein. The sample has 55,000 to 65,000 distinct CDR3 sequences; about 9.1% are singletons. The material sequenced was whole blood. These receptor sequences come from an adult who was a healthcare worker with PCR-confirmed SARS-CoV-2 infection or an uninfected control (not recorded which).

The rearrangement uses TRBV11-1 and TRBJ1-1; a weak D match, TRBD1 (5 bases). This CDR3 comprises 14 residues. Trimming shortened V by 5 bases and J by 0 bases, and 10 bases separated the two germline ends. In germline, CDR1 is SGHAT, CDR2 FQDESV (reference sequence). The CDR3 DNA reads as TGTGCCAGCAGCCCAGGGCTCATGAACACTGAAGCTTTCTTT. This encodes CASSPGLMNTEAFF.

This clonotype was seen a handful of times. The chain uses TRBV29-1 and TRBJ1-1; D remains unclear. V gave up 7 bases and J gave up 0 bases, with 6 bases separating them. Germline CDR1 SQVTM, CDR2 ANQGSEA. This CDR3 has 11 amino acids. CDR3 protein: CSGLMNTEAFF. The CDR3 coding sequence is TGCAGCGGCTTGATGAACACTGAAGCTTTCTTT.

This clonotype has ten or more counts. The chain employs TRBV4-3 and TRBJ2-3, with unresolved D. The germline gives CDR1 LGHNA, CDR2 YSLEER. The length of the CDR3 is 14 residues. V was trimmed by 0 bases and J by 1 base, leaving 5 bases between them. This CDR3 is CASSQDGGTDTQYF. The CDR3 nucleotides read TGCGCCAGCAGCCAAGACGGAGGCACAGATACGCAGTATTTT.

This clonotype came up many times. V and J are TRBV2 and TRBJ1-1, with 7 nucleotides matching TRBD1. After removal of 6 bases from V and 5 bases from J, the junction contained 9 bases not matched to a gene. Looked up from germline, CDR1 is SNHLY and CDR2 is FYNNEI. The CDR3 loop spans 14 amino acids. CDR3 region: CASRKQGRETEAFF. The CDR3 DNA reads TGTGCCAGCAGAAAACAGGGGCGAGAGACTGAAGCTTTCTTT.

The DNA for the CDR3 is TGCAGCGTGGAGGTTAACTACGAGCAGTACTTC. This translates into CSVEVNYEQYF. The chain uses TRBV29-1 and TRBJ2-7; D might be TRBD2 (5 bases). Germline V lookup: CDR1 SQVTM, CDR2 ANQGSEA. This CDR3 has 11 residues. Trimming removed 6 bases from V and 3 bases from J, with 9 bases in between.

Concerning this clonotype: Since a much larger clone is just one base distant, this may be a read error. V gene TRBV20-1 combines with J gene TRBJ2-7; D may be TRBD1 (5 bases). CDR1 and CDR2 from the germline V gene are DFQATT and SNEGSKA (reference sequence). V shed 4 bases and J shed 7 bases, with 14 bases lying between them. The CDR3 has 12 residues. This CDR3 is CSATQGLREQYF. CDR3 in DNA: TGCAGTGCTACCCAGGGCTTGCGGGAGCAGTACTTC.

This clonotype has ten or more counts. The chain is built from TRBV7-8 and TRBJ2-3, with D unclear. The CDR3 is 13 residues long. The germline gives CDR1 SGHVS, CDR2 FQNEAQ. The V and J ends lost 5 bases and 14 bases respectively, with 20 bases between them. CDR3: CASSPRGRPSRYF. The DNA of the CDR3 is TGTGCCAGCAGCCCGAGAGGTCGGCCGTCCCGGTATTTT.